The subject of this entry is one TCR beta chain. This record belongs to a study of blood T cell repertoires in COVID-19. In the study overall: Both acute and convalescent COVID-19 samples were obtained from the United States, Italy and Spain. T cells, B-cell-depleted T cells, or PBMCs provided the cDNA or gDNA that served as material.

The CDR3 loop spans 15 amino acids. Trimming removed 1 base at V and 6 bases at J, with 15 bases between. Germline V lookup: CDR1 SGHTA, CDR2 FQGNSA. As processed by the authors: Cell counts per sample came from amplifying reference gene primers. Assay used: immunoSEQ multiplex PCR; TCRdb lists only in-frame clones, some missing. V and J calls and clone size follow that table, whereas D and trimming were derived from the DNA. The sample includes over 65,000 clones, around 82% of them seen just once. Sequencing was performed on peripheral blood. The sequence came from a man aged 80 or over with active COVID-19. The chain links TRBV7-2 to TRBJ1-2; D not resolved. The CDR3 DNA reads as TGTGCCAGCAGCTTAGTAAGGCGCAGGTATGATGGCTACACCTTC. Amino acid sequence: CASSLVRRRYDGYTF.